Listed below are T cell receptor beta chains from one sample, sequenced in a study of breast tumors, draining lymph nodes, adjacent tissues. From the multiplex PCR reads, TCRdb called clonotypes with MiXCR, one entry per CDR3 protein. This sample yields 26,000 or so distinct CDR3 sequences, of which less than 25% are seen a single time; 13% belongs to the top ten. The sample taken for sequencing was breast tumor tissue. These TCRs come from a female donor with breast cancer. Some clones in this sample may be carry-over from other donors' samples. The CDR3 runs from the conserved cysteine through the conserved F or W. A D gene is named only where the DNA matches it firmly. Only part of the rows carry a size: once, few, many, or a class if the clone is expanded.

CDR3aa	CDR3nt	v_gene	abundance	j_gene	d_gene
CASSVVGGGYEQYF	TGTGCCAGCAGCGTAGTTGGAGGGGGGTACGAGCAGTACTTC	TRBV9	.	TRBJ2-7	.
CASSIGLAGGEEQYF	TGTGCCAGCAGCATTGGACTAGCGGGAGGGGAAGAGCAGTACTTC	TRBV7-2	many	TRBJ2-7	TRBD2
CATMTGTNEKLFF	TGTGCCACCATGACAGGAACTAATGAAAAACTGTTTTTT	TRBV2	many	TRBJ1-4	.
CASSAAGGLRNEQFF	TGTGCCAGCAGCGCAGCGGGAGGCCTACGAAATGAGCAGTTCTTC	TRBV7-9	medium-sized	TRBJ2-1	TRBD2
CASSFGTGYGYTF	TGTGCCAGCAGTTTCGGGACAGGGTATGGCTACACCTTC	TRBV27	many	TRBJ1-2	TRBD1
CATSSRSGQGELFF	TGTGCCACCAGCAGTAGATCAGGGCAAGGGGAGCTGTTTTTT	TRBV15	many	TRBJ2-2	.
CASRAPGQANYGYTF	TGTGCCAGCAGGGCTCCCGGACAGGCTAACTATGGCTACACCTTC	TRBV27	many	TRBJ1-2	TRBD1
CASSLSALAGAWETQYF	TGTGCCAGCAGTTTATCGGCGCTAGCGGGAGCATGGGAGACCCAGTACTTC	TRBV27	few	TRBJ2-5	TRBD2
CASRTTEHDGYTF	TGTGCCAGCAGGACAACAGAGCACGATGGCTACACCTTC	TRBV6-5	many	TRBJ1-2	.
CASSPRGSGRAAGELFF	TGTGCCAGCAGCCCACGGGGTAGCGGGAGGGCCGCCGGGGAGCTGTTTTTT	TRBV7-3	many	TRBJ2-2	TRBD2
CSGETGGYGYTF	TGCAGTGGGGAAACAGGGGGCTATGGCTACACCTTC	TRBV20-1	many	TRBJ1-2	TRBD1
CASSSPERGSRSGANVLTF	TGTGCCAGCAGTTCCCCGGAAAGGGGGAGCCGCTCTGGGGCCAACGTCCTGACTTTC	TRBV6-6	.	TRBJ2-6	.
CASSRAGGEGDTQYF	TGTGCCAGTAGTCGTGCAGGGGGAGAGGGAGATACGCAGTATTTT	TRBV19	many	TRBJ2-3	TRBD1
CASSWGDEQFF	TGTGCCAGCAGCTGGGGCGATGAGCAGTTCTTC	TRBV5-4	many	TRBJ2-1	.
CSASGTDTQYF	TGCAGTGCTAGCGGGACAGATACGCAGTATTTT	TRBV20-1	.	TRBJ2-3	.
CASSLQTGGVSYGYTF	TGCGCCAGCAGCCTACAGACAGGGGGCGTCAGCTATGGCTACACCTTC	TRBV4-1	many	TRBJ1-2	TRBD1
CASSVEWGRSGYTF	TGTGCCAGCAGCGTAGAGTGGGGGCGAAGTGGCTACACCTTC	TRBV9	medium-sized	TRBJ1-2	.
CASSLGQFTLIWERDTQYF	TGTGCCAGCAGCTTGGGACAGTTTACCTTAATTTGGGAAAGAGATACGCAGTATTTT	TRBV5-8	many	TRBJ2-3	.
CASSKTRGNTGELFF	TGTGCCAGCAGCAAGACTAGGGGCAACACCGGGGAGCTGTTTTTT	TRBV3-1	many	TRBJ2-2	.
CASSSLGAEQFF	TGTGCCAGCAGTTCTCTGGGTGCCGAGCAGTTCTTC	TRBV5-8	many	TRBJ2-1	.
CSASTPGQGANEQFF	TGCAGTGCTAGCACCCCCGGACAGGGCGCCAATGAGCAGTTCTTC	TRBV20-1	many	TRBJ2-1	TRBD1
CASTSARQNNEQFF	TGTGCCAGCACTTCTGCCAGACAGAACAATGAGCAGTTCTTC	TRBV27	many	TRBJ2-1	.
CASISTGEKETQYF	TGTGCCAGCATCTCGACAGGGGAAAAGGAGACCCAGTACTTC	TRBV28	many	TRBJ2-5	TRBD1
CASSFWGAGYGYTF	TGTGCCAGCAGTTTTTGGGGGGCAGGCTATGGCTACACCTTC	TRBV28	many	TRBJ1-2	.
CASSLMSSGMYNEQFF	TGTGCCAGCAGCTTAATGTCTAGCGGGATGTACAATGAGCAGTTCTTC	TRBV11-2	.	TRBJ2-1	TRBD2
CASSPSSYNRQFF	TGTGCCAGCTCACCAAGCAGTTACAATAGGCAGTTCTTC	TRBV18	.	TRBJ2-1	.
CASSPALRGEQFF	TGTGCCAGCTCACCAGCGTTACGAGGTGAGCAGTTCTTC	TRBV18	many	TRBJ2-1	.
CASSIGAGGKLNEQFF	TGTGCCAGTAGTATTGGTGCGGGAGGAAAACTCAATGAGCAGTTCTTC	TRBV19	medium-sized	TRBJ2-1	TRBD2
CASSGSGAAPTEAFF	TGTGCCAGCAGTGGCTCGGGGGCGGCTCCGACTGAAGCTTTCTTT	TRBV28	.	TRBJ1-1	.
CASSLIAGVNEQYF	TGCGCCAGCAGCCTTATAGCGGGAGTCAACGAGCAGTACTTC	TRBV4-1	many	TRBJ2-7	TRBD2
CASSSPPGLKVKGQYF	TGTGCCAGCAGCTCGCCCCCGGGACTTAAAGTTAAAGGGCAGTACTTC	TRBV11-3	many	TRBJ2-7	.
CASMLVRGEKLFF	TGTGCCAGCATGTTGGTGCGGGGTGAAAAACTGTTTTTT	TRBV2	many	TRBJ1-4	.
CASSFTGSLAKNIQYF	TGTGCCAGCAGCTTTACAGGGAGCCTAGCCAAAAACATTCAGTACTTC	TRBV13	many	TRBJ2-4	.
CASSLGWGARTGELFF	TGCGCCAGCAGCTTGGGATGGGGGGCGAGGACCGGGGAGCTGTTTTTT	TRBV5-1	many	TRBJ2-2	.
CASRTRGGAKNTEAFF	TGTGCCAGCAGGACAAGAGGCGGGGCAAAGAACACTGAAGCTTTCTTT	TRBV12-3/TRBV12-4	few	TRBJ1-1	.
CASTKAGGLETQYF	TGTGCCAGCACCAAGGCAGGGGGCCTAGAGACCCAGTACTTC	TRBV28	many	TRBJ2-5	TRBD1
CASSLWSGGSEKLFF	TGTGCCAGCAGCTTGTGGTCGGGGGGATCCGAAAAACTGTTTTTT	TRBV5-4	many	TRBJ1-4	.
CASSTSTGPYNEQFF	TGTGCCAGCAGCACCTCGACAGGGCCCTACAATGAGCAGTTCTTC	TRBV7-6	.	TRBJ2-1	TRBD1
CASSEPSQGGESSYNEQFF	TGTGCCAGCAGCGAGCCGTCCCAGGGTGGGGAAAGCTCCTACAATGAGCAGTTCTTC	TRBV9	many	TRBJ2-1	.
CASSSGLAELNTGELFF	TGTGCCAGCAGCTCGGGACTAGCGGAGCTTAACACCGGGGAGCTGTTTTTT	TRBV7-3	many	TRBJ2-2	TRBD2
CASSPGIINTGELFF	TGTGCCAGCAGCCCCGGGATCATTAACACCGGGGAGCTGTTTTTT	TRBV11-2	many	TRBJ2-2	.
CASSLTVTGELFF	TGTGCCAGCAGTTTGACAGTCACCGGGGAGCTGTTTTTT	TRBV27	many	TRBJ2-2	.
CATLKGTGDYNEQFF	TGTGCCACCCTGAAAGGAACAGGGGATTACAATGAGCAGTTCTTC	TRBV19	many	TRBJ2-1	TRBD1
CSVEDGLAGGADTQYF	TGCAGCGTTGAAGATGGTCTAGCGGGAGGAGCAGATACGCAGTATTTT	TRBV29-1	medium-sized	TRBJ2-3	TRBD2
CASLSGNTIYF	TGTGCCAGCCTATCTGGAAACACCATATATTTT	TRBV6-5	many	TRBJ1-3	.
CSAHTRTSGSPSSFREQYF	TGCAGTGCCCACACACGGACTAGCGGGAGTCCGTCGTCCTTTCGGGAGCAGTACTTC	TRBV20-1	many	TRBJ2-7	TRBD2
CASSESGVSTEAFF	TGTGCCAGCAGTGAATCGGGGGTGAGCACTGAAGCTTTCTTT	TRBV6-1	.	TRBJ1-1	.
CASSLAGTGGAYGYTF	TGTGCCAGCAGCCTAGCGGGGACAGGGGGCGCCTATGGCTACACCTTC	TRBV27	many	TRBJ1-2	TRBD1
CASSWGQGWGAEAFF	TGTGCCAGCAGCTGGGGACAGGGGTGGGGGGCTGAAGCTTTCTTT	TRBV7-2	few	TRBJ1-1	TRBD1
CASSLVNSRLSTEAFF	TGTGCCAGCAGCTTGGTTAACAGTAGGTTAAGCACTGAAGCTTTCTTT	TRBV5-5	.	TRBJ1-1	.
CAWSRDRPYGYTF	TGTGCCTGGAGTAGAGACAGGCCCTATGGCTACACCTTC	TRBV30	.	TRBJ1-2	.
CACSRTGANYSYTF	TGTGCCTGCAGTCGGACAGGGGCTAACTATAGCTACACCTTC	TRBV12-3/TRBV12-4	.	TRBJ1-2	TRBD1
CAWSRGAGGMGGEQYF	TGTGCCTGGAGTAGGGGGGCTGGCGGGATGGGCGGCGAGCAGTACTTC	TRBV30	few	TRBJ2-7	.
CASSDGGAIGPRGNQPQHF	TGTGCCAGCAGTGACGGGGGGGCAATTGGGCCCCGGGGCAATCAGCCCCAGCATTTT	TRBV6-1	many	TRBJ1-5	.
CSAIGQGADEQFF	TGCAGTGCTATAGGGCAGGGGGCAGATGAGCAGTTCTTC	TRBV20-1	.	TRBJ2-1	TRBD1